This T cell receptor (beta chain) was profiled in a study of cytomegalovirus exposure and HLA in healthy donors. Whole-study results and caveats: In a later analysis, HLA-associated TCR beta chains were more clonally expanded than equally common others. Previous analysis showed most TCR beta V segments were productive about 87% or about 30% of the time. Highest at DRB1 and lowest at HLA-C, TCR association rates differed among HLA loci in a later analysis.

Vbeta (60) and Jbeta (13) primers were used in the PCR. Clones were read by immunoSEQ multiplex PCR, and TCRdb kept only the in-frame ones, dropping some. The data contain about 130,000 clones, 70% to 85% of them singletons. The J segment lost 0 bases and the V segment lost 6 bases, leaving 4 bases of the junction unmatched. Germline V CDR1 and CDR2: SGHVS, FNYEAQ. The CDR3 contains 14 residues. Turning to this clone: Its matching antigen is unknown.

The source material was PBMCs. The origin of this receptor is a boy aged 2-15 years in good health and CMV-seronegative. J is TRBJ2-7 and V is TRBV7-6; TRBD1 matches 8 bases. The CDR3 DNA reads as TGTGCCAGCAGTAGGACAGGGCTCTCCTACGAGCAGTACTTC. Protein product: CASSRTGLSYEQYF.